What follows are 19 T cell receptor beta chains derived from one specimen sequenced in a study of blood T cell repertoires in COVID-19. TCRdb's table, derived via immunoSEQ multiplex PCR, lists solely in-frame clones and lacks some. The table includes under 250,000 clones, 70% to 90% detected once. The sequencing input was peripheral blood. Receptor source: a human donor in a cohort sampled during active COVID-19.

This clone showed up just a few times. The genes are TRBV4-1 and TRBJ2-7; D is possibly TRBD1 (6 bases). The V and J ends lost 2 bases and 3 bases respectively, with 11 bases between them. The CDR3 is 14 amino acids. CDR1 is MGHRA, CDR2 YSYEKL, per germline. CDR3 region: CASSQPDSDYEQYF. CDR3 nucleotides: TGCGCCAGCAGCCAACCGGACAGCGACTACGAGCAGTACTTC.

This clone was picked up one time. The J gene is TRBJ1-6, the V gene TRBV3-1 (or the pseudogene TRBV3-2), with no clear D. Trimming removed 1 base at V and 5 bases at J, with 9 bases between. The CDR3 covers 15 residues. Germline CDR1 reads LGHDT; CDR2 reads YNNKEL (reference sequence). Written as DNA, the CDR3 is TGTGCCAGCAGCCAAGTTAGCGTCAATAATTCACCCCTCCACTTT. It translates to CASSQVSVNNSPLHF.

The gene calls are TRBV27 and TRBJ1-5; D possibly corresponds to TRBD1 (6 bases). V was shortened by 9 bases and J by 1 base, with 13 bases between the two germline ends. CDR3 length: 14 residues. Per the germline V gene, CDR1 is MNHEY and CDR2 is SMNVEV (reference sequence). The chain's CDR3 is CARRGLSSNQPQHF. In DNA, the CDR3 is TGTGCCAGGAGGGGGTTATCGAGCAATCAGCCCCAGCATTTT.

The chain recombines TRBV29-1 with TRBJ2-7; TRBD2 matches at 11 bases. The germline V gene has CDR1 SQVTM and CDR2 ANQGSEA. V gave up 5 bases and J gave up 4 bases; unmatched junction bases: 7. The CDR3 is 14 amino acids. CDR3 in amino acids: CSVKTSGEAYEQYF. The CDR3 DNA is TGCAGCGTTAAGACTAGCGGGGAGGCTTACGAGCAGTACTTC.

The chain is built from TRBV28 and TRBJ1-6; D is possibly TRBD1 (5 bases). This CDR3 has 14 amino acids. The V gene lost 6 bases and the J gene lost 5 bases, with 11 bases spanning the gap. The germline V gene has CDR1 MDHEN and CDR2 SYDVKM. The CDR3 region has the DNA TGTGCCAGCAGGCAGGCAGGGAATAATTCACCCCTCCACTTT. Its protein is CASRQAGNNSPLHF.

The V gene is TRBV28, the J gene TRBJ1-3; 7 nucleotides match TRBD1. This CDR3 is 15 amino acids long. Trimming removed 7 bases from V and 0 bases from J; junction bases left unmatched: 6. The germline CDR1 and CDR2 sequences are MDHEN and SYDVKM. The CDR3 loop reads CASNEGAFSGNTIYF. CDR3 bases: TGTGCCAGCAACGAGGGGGCGTTCTCTGGAAACACCATATATTTT.

The chain joins TRBV7-9 to TRBJ1-2; 10 bases fit TRBD1. This CDR3 spans 15 amino acids. Germline loops: CDR1 SEHNR, CDR2 FQNEAQ (reference sequence). The junction had 4 bases not matched to a gene; V was cut back by 4 bases and J by 2 bases. The CDR3 nucleotides read TGTGCCAGCAGCTCGCCGGGACAGGGGAACTATGGCTACACCTTC. It codes for CASSSPGQGNYGYTF. The full variable domain, its missing parts supplied by reference TRBV7-9 and TRBJ1-2, is DTGVSQNPRHKITKRGQNVTFRCDPISEHNRLYWYRQTLGQGPEFLTYFQNEAQLEKSRLLSDRFSAERPKGSFSTLEIQRTEQGDSAMYLCASSSPGQGNYGYTFGSGTRLTVV.

The gene calls are TRBV5-1 and TRBJ2-2; a weak D match, TRBD1 (5 bases). In germline, CDR1 is SGHRS, CDR2 YFSETQ. The CDR3 consists of 15 residues. The V end was cut by 4 bases, the J end by 1 base, with 11 bases between. Here the CDR3 DNA reads TGCGCCAGCAGCGCGGACACGATGAACACCGGGGAGCTGTTTTTT. Protein product: CASSADTMNTGELFF.

This clone was observed a single time. The chain couples TRBV19 to TRBJ1-3; D is possibly TRBD1 (6 bases). V lost 8 bases and J 3 bases, leaving 17 bases between the germline ends. This CDR3 contains 15 residues. Per germline, CDR1 LNHDA and CDR2 SQIVND (reference sequence). CDR3 sequence: CASSSPGVHGNTIYF. DNA of the CDR3: TGTGCCAGTTCCTCTCCAGGGGTTCATGGAAACACCATATATTTT.

The V and J genes are TRBV27 and TRBJ1-5, with D uncertain. The CDR3 totals 13 residues. Germline V gene lookup returns CDR1 MNHEY and CDR2 SMNVEV (reference sequence). Trimming pared 0 bases from V and 6 bases from J, leaving 6 bases between. The CDR3 DNA sequence: TGTGCCAGCAGTTTATCGATCGGTCAGCCCCAGCATTTT. Encoded protein: CASSLSIGQPQHF.

The V call is TRBV28, the J call TRBJ2-3, with D unresolved. The CDR3 is made up of 13 amino acids. Germline lookup yields CDR1 MDHEN and CDR2 SYDVKM. Trimming shortened V by 7 bases and J by 0 bases, and 8 bases separated the two germline ends. CDR3 coding DNA: TGTGCCAGCATCACCACTAGCACAGATACGCAGTATTTT. Protein product: CASITTSTDTQYF.

This chain links TRBV5-1 with TRBJ1-2, with 8 bases matching TRBD1. The CDR3 has 14 residues. Looked up from germline, CDR1 is SGHRS and CDR2 is YFSETQ. J was trimmed by 2 bases and V by 0 bases; bases with no gene match: 0. The CDR3 nucleotides read TGCGCCAGCAGCTTGGACAGGGGGAACTATGGCTACACCTTC. This codes for CASSLDRGNYGYTF.

The CDR3 loop is CATGTSGREMAKNIQYF. In nucleotides, the CDR3 is TGTGCCACCGGGACTAGCGGGAGAGAAATGGCCAAAAACATTCAGTACTTC. This rearrangement joins TRBV10-3 to TRBJ2-4, with 14 bases identical to TRBD2. CDR3 size: 17 residues. V lost 10 bases and J lost 1; bases outside the gene matches: 9. CDR1 is ENHRY, CDR2 SYGVKD, per germline.

V is TRBV28 and J is TRBJ1-2; D is unclear. The germline V gene has CDR1 MDHEN and CDR2 SYDVKM. Trimming left V 7 bases short and J 1 base short, with 10 bases between. The CDR3 length is 13 residues. The CDR3 DNA sequence: TGTGCCAGCACAACACCAGATAACTATGGCTACACCTTC. Its protein product is CASTTPDNYGYTF.

The gene calls are TRBV7-9 and TRBJ1-3, with D possibly matching TRBD1 (6 bases). Germline CDR1 is SEHNR and CDR2 is FQNEAQ (reference sequence). Trimming cost V 6 bases and J 5 bases, with 11 bases left between them. This CDR3 contains 13 residues. The CDR3 DNA reads as TGTGCCAGCAGATCGGACAGTCGAAACACCATATATTTT. This encodes CASRSDSRNTIYF.

The V call is TRBV5-1, the J call TRBJ2-5; the D gene is possibly TRBD1 (5 bases). Trimming took 0 bases from V and 1 from J, leaving 13 bases between them. Germline CDR1 SGHRS, CDR2 YFSETQ. The CDR3 contains 16 residues. The CDR3 DNA sequence: TGCGCCAGCAGCTTGGAGGTCAGGGAACCCCAAGAGACCCAGTACTTC. Residues: CASSLEVREPQETQYF.

In this sample, this clone turned up a few times. The chain joins TRBV7-8 to TRBJ2-2; 12 bases align to TRBD2. J was trimmed by 6 bases and V by 10 bases; bases with no gene match: 12. Germline loops: CDR1 SGHVS, CDR2 FQNEAQ. The CDR3 consists of 16 residues. The CDR3 sequence: CANRLAGVGGSGELFF. DNA for the CDR3: TGTGCCAACAGACTAGCGGGGGTAGGGGGGTCCGGGGAGCTGTTTTTT.

The chain joins TRBV21-1 to TRBJ2-5; TRBD1, as called in the table, went unchecked against the DNA. TRBV21-1 is a recognized pseudogene. The CDR3 covers 13 residues. The CDR3 loop reads CASSKVQQETQYF. The CDR3 DNA is TGTGCCAGCAGCAAAGTACAGCAAGAGACCCAGTACTTC.

The chain has TRBV19 and TRBJ2-2; TRBD2 matches at 11 bases. V shed 6 bases, J shed 6 bases, and the junction held 15 bases outside the gene matches. Per the germline V gene, CDR1 is LNHDA and CDR2 is SQIVND (reference sequence). This CDR3 has 18 residues. The CDR3 coding sequence is TGTGCCAGTAGGACCGGGACTAGCGGAGCGGCGTACCCCGGGGAGCTGTTTTTT. It is translated as CASRTGTSGAAYPGELFF.